The sequence of this T cell receptor beta chain was determined in a study of vaccination and CD4 T cells after COVID-19. Study details: Each post-COVID sample was drawn after diagnosis, and the median interval was roughly 100 days (range 35 to 161).

Sequencing of DNA taken from cultured CD4+ T cells relied on the Oncomine TCR Beta short-read assay. Using its own MiXCR run on the PCR reads, TCRdb lists one record per CDR3 protein. The table has around 9,600 distinct CDR3 sequences, 45% seen once. Regarding the study as a whole: Among those convalescent, a median roughly 89% of reactive clones emerged solely post-vaccination.

The V and J ends lost 1 base and 5 bases, in that order; junction bases with no gene match: 5. The CDR3 extends over 15 amino acids. Germline V gene sequence: CDR1 SGHTA, CDR2 FQGNSA. The treatment here: roughly 11-day PBMC culture with coronavirus spike peptide pools or control peptides (ViraFEST assay). On this clonotype itself: The antigen is undetermined.

This TCR derives from a human donor who had recovered from COVID-19. Sequences were obtained from CD4+ T cells from blood, cultured in vitro. The chain carries TRBV7-2 and TRBJ2-5, with 9 bases lining up with TRBD2. CDR3 DNA sequence: TGTGCCAGCAGCTTAGGCGGGGGGGCGTTGGAGACCCAGTACTTC. Its translation: CASSLGGGALETQYF.